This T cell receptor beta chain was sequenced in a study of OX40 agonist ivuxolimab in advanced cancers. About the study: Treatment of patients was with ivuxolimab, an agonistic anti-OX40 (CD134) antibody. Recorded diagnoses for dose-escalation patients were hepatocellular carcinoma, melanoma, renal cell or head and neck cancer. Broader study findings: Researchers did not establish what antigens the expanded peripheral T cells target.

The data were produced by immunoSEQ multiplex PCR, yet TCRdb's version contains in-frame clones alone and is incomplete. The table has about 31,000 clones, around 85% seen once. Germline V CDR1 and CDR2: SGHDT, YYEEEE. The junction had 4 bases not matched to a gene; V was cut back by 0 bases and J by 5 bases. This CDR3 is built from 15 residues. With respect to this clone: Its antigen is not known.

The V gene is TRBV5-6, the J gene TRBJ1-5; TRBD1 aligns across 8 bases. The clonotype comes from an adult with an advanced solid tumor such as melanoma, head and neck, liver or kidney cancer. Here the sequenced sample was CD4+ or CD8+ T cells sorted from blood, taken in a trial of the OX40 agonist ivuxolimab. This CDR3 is CASSLGQGAYQPQHF. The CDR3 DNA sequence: TGTGCCAGCAGCTTGGGGCAGGGGGCGTATCAGCCCCAGCATTTT.